This paragraph reports one T cell receptor beta chain. Its matching antigen is unknown. The sample belongs to a study of CD8 T cells in ankylosing spondylitis. The study's findings and limits: For ankylosing spondylitis blood, a TCR beta motif of 7 or 8 highly homologous variants appeared characteristic.

V lost 0 bases to trimming and J lost 8 bases; unmatched junction nucleotides: 8. The germline V gene has CDR1 SGHTA and CDR2 FQGNSA. CDR3 length: 15 amino acids. TCRdb re-derived calls from the 5' RACE reads in MiXCR, one entry per CDR3 protein. The sample contains 670,000 or so distinct CDR3 sequences, 15% to 20% of which appear only once. The J gene is TRBJ1-2, the V gene TRBV7-2; 8 nucleotides agree with TRBD1. The clonotype originates from a male donor with ankylosing spondylitis. The sample taken for sequencing was blood, either unsorted or a sorted T cell fraction (not recorded which). The CDR3 sequence is CASSLAFGQGLGYTF. The CDR3, as DNA: TGTGCCAGCAGCTTAGCGTTCGGACAGGGTTTGGGCTACACCTTC.